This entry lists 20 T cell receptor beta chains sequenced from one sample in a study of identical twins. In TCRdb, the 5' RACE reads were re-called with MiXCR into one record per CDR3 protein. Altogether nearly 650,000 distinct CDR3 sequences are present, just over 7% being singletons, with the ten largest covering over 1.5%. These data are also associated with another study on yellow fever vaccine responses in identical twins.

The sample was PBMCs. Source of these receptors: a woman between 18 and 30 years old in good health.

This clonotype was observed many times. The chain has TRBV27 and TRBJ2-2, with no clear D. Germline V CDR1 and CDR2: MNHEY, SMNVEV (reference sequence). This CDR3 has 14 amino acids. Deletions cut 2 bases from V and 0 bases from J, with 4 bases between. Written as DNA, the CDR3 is TGTGCCAGCAGTTTACCCTCGAACACCGGGGAGCTGTTTTTT. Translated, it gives CASSLPSNTGELFF.

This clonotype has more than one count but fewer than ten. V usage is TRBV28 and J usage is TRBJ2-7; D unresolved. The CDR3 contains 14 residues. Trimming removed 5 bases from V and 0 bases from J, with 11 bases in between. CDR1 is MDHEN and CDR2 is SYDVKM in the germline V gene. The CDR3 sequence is CASSPEGLSYEQYF. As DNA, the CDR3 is TGTGCCAGCAGTCCCGAAGGCCTCTCCTACGAGCAGTACTTC.

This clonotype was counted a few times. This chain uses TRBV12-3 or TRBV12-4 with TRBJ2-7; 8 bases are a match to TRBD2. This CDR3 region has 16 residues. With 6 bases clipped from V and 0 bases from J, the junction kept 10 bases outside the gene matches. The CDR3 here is CASSRRLAPSSYEQYF. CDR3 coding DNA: TGTGCCAGCAGCCGTCGACTAGCGCCGAGCTCCTACGAGCAGTACTTC.

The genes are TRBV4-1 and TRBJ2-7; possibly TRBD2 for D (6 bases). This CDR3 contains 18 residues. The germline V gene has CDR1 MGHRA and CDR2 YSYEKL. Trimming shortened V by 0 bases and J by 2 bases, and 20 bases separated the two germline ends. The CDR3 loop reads CASSQESGVGGGPYEQYV. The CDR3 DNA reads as TGCGCCAGCAGCCAAGAGAGCGGAGTGGGGGGAGGTCCCTACGAGCAGTACGTC.

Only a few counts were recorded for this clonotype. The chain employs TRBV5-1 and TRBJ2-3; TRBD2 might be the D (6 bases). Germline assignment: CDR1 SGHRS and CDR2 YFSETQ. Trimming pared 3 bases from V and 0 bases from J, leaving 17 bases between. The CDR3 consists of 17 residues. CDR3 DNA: TGCGCCAGCAGCTGGATCCCTAGCGTGACTAGCACAGATACGCAGTATTTT. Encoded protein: CASSWIPSVTSTDTQYF.

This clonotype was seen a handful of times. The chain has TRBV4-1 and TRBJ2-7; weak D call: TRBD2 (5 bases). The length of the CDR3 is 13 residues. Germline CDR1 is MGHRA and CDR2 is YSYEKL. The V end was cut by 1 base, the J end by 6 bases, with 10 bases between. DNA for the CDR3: TGCGCCAGCAGCCAAGGAACTAGTTCCGAGCAGTACGTC. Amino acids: CASSQGTSSEQYV.

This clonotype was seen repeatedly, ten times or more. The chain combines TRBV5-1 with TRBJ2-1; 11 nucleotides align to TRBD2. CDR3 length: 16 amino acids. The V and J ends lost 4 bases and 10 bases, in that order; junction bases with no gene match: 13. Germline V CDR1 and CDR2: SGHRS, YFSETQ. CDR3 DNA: TGCGCCAGCAGCAGTCAACTAGCGGGGGCCTTTGAGGAGCAGTTCTTC. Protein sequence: CASSSQLAGAFEEQFF.

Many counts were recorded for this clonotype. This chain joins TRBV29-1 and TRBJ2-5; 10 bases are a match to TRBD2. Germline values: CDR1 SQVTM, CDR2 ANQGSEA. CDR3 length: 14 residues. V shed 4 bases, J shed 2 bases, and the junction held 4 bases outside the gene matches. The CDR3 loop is CSVGASGGQETQYF. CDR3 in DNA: TGCAGCGTTGGGGCTAGCGGGGGACAAGAGACCCAGTACTTC.

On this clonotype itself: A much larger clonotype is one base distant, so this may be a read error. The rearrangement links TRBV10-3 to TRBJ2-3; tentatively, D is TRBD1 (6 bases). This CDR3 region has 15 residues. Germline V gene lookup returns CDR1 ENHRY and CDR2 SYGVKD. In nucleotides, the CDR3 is TGTGCCATCACCCAGACAGGTGGGGGCACAGATAGGCAGTATTTT. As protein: CAITQTGGGTDRQYF.

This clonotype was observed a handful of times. The DNA for the CDR3 is TGTGCCAGCAGTACCCCGACTGGCTACGAGCAGTACTTC. The encoded protein is CASSTPTGYEQYF. The V call is TRBV6-1, the J call TRBJ2-7, with D uncertain. Germline V gene data show CDR1 as MNHNS and CDR2 as SASEGT. The CDR3 sequence is 13 residues long. V gave up 5 bases and J gave up 3 bases, with 11 bases separating them.

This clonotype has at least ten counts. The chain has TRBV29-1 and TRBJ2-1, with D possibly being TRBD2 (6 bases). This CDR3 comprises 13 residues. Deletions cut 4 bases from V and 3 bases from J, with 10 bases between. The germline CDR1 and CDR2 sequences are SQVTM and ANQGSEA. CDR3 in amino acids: CSVGTTSYNEQFF. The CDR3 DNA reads TGCAGCGTTGGGACTACTAGCTACAATGAGCAGTTCTTC.

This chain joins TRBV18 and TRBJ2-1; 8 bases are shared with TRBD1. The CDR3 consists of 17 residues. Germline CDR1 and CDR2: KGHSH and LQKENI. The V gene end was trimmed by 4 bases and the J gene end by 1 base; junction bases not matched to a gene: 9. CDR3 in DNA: TGTGCCAGCTCACAAAAGGACAGGGTTGATTCCTACAATGAGCAGTTCTTC. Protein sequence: CASSQKDRVDSYNEQFF.

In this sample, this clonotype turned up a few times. DNA of the CDR3: TGTGCCAGCAGTTTAGAGGGGATCGGCCCCTACGAGCAGTACTTC. Protein product: CASSLEGIGPYEQYF. The rearrangement uses TRBV12-3 or TRBV12-4 and TRBJ2-7; maybe TRBD1 (5 bases). Trimming removed 1 base at V and 2 bases at J, with 12 bases between. This CDR3 has 15 residues.

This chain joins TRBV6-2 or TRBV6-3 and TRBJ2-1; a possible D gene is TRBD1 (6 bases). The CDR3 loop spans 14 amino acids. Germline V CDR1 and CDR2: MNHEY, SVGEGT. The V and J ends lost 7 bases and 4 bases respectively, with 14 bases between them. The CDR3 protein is CASTSDSGYNEQFF. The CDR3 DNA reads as TGTGCCAGCACCTCGGACAGTGGGTACAATGAGCAGTTCTTC.

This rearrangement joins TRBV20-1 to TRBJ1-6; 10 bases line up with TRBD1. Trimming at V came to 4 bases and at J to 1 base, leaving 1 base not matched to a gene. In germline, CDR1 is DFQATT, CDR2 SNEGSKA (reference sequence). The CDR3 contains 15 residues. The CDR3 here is CSAKGQGSYNSPLHF. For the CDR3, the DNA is TGCAGTGCTAAGGGACAGGGGTCCTATAATTCACCCCTCCACTTT.

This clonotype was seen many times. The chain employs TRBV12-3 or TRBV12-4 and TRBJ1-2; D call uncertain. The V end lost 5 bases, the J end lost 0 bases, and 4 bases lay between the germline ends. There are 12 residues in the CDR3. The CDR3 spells CASSQTNYGYTF. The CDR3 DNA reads TGTGCCAGCAGTCAAACTAACTATGGCTACACCTTC.

CDR3 nucleotide sequence: TGTGCCAGCAGCTTAGTGGGTAGCGGGGGCTCCCGGCGTGAGCAGTTCTTC. Protein sequence: CASSLVGSGGSRREQFF. The chain is built from TRBV7-9 and TRBJ2-1; 9 bases agree with TRBD2. The ends lost 1 base at V and 9 bases at J; junction bases unmatched: 13. CDR3 length: 17 residues. The germline CDR1 and CDR2 sequences are SEHNR and FQNEAQ (reference sequence).

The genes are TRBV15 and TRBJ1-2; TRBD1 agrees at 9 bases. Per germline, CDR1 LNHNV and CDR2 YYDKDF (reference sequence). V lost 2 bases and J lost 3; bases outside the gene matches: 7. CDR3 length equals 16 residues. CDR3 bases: TGTGCCACCAGCAGAAATCCGGGACAGGGTTACTATGGCTACACCTTC. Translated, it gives CATSRNPGQGYYGYTF.

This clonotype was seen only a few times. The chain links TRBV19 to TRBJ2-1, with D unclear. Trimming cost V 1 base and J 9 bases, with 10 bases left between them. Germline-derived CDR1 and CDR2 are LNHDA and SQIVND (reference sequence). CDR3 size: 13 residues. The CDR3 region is CASSIGVGVEQFF. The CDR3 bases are TGTGCCAGTAGTATAGGGGTAGGCGTTGAGCAGTTCTTC.

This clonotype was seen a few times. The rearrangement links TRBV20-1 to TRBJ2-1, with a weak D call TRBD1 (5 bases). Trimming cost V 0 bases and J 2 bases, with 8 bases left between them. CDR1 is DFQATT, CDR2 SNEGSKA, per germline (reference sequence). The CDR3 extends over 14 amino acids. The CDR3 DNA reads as TGCAGTGCTAGAGAGACAGCGACCTACAATGAGCAGTTCTTC. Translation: CSARETATYNEQFF.